This T cell receptor (beta chain) appears in the sequencing data of a study of blood T cell repertoires in COVID-19. In the study overall: Researchers got acute and convalescent COVID-19 samples from the United States, Italy and Spain. In each case, the material was cDNA or gDNA derived from T cells, B-cell-depleted T cells, or PBMCs.

Methods used by the authors: The assay estimated nucleated cells by amplifying reference gene primers. The assay was immunoSEQ multiplex PCR, and TCRdb's table has in-frame clones only and misses some. From that table come the V and J calls and clone size; the DNA was used to work out D and trimming. This table has roughly 120,000 clones, nearly 90% appearing once. Material: peripheral blood. The TCR was taken from a woman aged 55-69 years with COVID-19, enrolled during active disease.

The CDR3 loop reads CASSLETGTREQYF. The CDR3 nucleotides read TGTGCCAGCAGCCTAGAGACAGGGACGAGGGAGCAGTACTTC. The chain uses TRBV7-2 and TRBJ2-7, with 7 bases aligning to TRBD1. Per the germline V gene, CDR1 is SGHTA and CDR2 is FQGNSA. Trimming cost V 5 bases and J 7 bases; bases outside gene matches: 11. The CDR3 length is 14 residues.